The rows below give T cell receptor beta chains drawn from one sample of a study of regulatory T cells in long-lasting Graves disease. Via MiXCR, TCRdb re-called the multiplex PCR reads, giving one row per CDR3 protein. The top ten hold approximately 17% of the sample, which has 500,000 or so distinct CDR3 sequences, roughly 15% seen once. These same data were also listed under a study on T cells in Graves' hyperthyroidism and ophthalmopathy.

The material sequenced was peripheral blood mononuclear cells (PBMCs), taken at new diagnosis, from a patient treated with antithyroid drugs. These receptors all stem from a woman in her 50s with Graves disease. The CDR3 runs from the conserved cysteine through the conserved F or W. A D gene is named only where the DNA matches it firmly. Part of the rows lack a size; the others show once, few, many or a class for expanded clones.

abundance: .; j_gene: TRBJ1-6; d_gene: .; v_gene: TRBV5-1; CDR3nt: .; CDR3aa: CASSSGQSLSHNSPLHF
abundance: .; j_gene: TRBJ1-3; d_gene: .; v_gene: TRBV3-1; CDR3nt: TGTGCCAGCAGCCAACCCGACAAACTCCACTCTGGAAACACCATATATTTT; CDR3aa: CASSQPDKLHSGNTIYF
abundance: .; j_gene: TRBJ2-2; d_gene: .; v_gene: TRBV28; CDR3nt: TGTGCCAGCAGTCGGGGGGACAGCACCGGGGAGCTGTTTTTT; CDR3aa: CASSRGDSTGELFF
abundance: few; j_gene: TRBJ2-1; d_gene: .; v_gene: TRBV5-5; CDR3nt: TGTGCCAGCAGCTTCTCGAGGCCCTACAATGAGCAGTTCTTC; CDR3aa: CASSFSRPYNEQFF
abundance: many; j_gene: TRBJ2-1; d_gene: .; v_gene: TRBV11-2; CDR3nt: TGTGCCAGCAGTCCGAAGTCCTACAATGAGCAGTTCTTC; CDR3aa: CASSPKSYNEQFF
abundance: many; j_gene: TRBJ2-7; d_gene: .; v_gene: TRBV25-1; CDR3nt: TGTGCCAGCAGTGAATCGGGTAGCCCGAGCTCCTACGAGCAGTACTTC; CDR3aa: CASSESGSPSSYEQYF
abundance: .; j_gene: TRBJ2-1; d_gene: TRBD1; v_gene: TRBV5-1; CDR3nt: TGCGCCAGCAGCTTCGGACAGGGGGGGCGGATTGACAATGAGCAGTTCTTC; CDR3aa: CASSFGQGGRIDNEQFF
abundance: many; j_gene: TRBJ2-4; d_gene: TRBD2; v_gene: TRBV28; CDR3nt: TGTGCCAGCAGGAGACTAGCGGGGCTTTTAAAGTACTTC; CDR3aa: CASRRLAGLLKYF
abundance: few; j_gene: TRBJ2-1; d_gene: TRBD2; v_gene: TRBV27; CDR3nt: TGTGCCAGCAGTCCCCTTCGGACTAGCGGGGTCAATGAGCAGTTCTTC; CDR3aa: CASSPLRTSGVNEQFF
abundance: many; j_gene: TRBJ1-1; d_gene: TRBD1; v_gene: TRBV7-9; CDR3nt: TGTGCCAGCAGCTTCGGGACAGGGGTGGGGAACACTGAAGCTTTCTTT; CDR3aa: CASSFGTGVGNTEAFF
abundance: many; j_gene: TRBJ1-2; d_gene: .; v_gene: TRBV3-1; CDR3nt: TGTGCCAGCAGCCAAGAGAGGCCAACCCACACCTTC; CDR3aa: CASSQERPTHTF
abundance: few; j_gene: TRBJ2-2; d_gene: TRBD1; v_gene: TRBV18; CDR3nt: TGTGCCAGCTCACCCCCGGGACAGACGAACACCGGGGAGCTGTTTTTT; CDR3aa: CASSPPGQTNTGELFF
abundance: many; j_gene: TRBJ2-5; d_gene: .; v_gene: TRBV28; CDR3nt: TGTGCCAGCAGTCCCTATCGGACCCAGTACTTC; CDR3aa: CASSPYRTQYF
abundance: .; j_gene: TRBJ1-2; d_gene: .; v_gene: TRBV9; CDR3nt: TGTGCCAGCAGCGTAGCTACGACGGAGCTTTATGGCTACACCTTC; CDR3aa: CASSVATTELYGYTF
abundance: .; j_gene: TRBJ2-2; d_gene: TRBD2; v_gene: TRBV4-1; CDR3nt: TGCGCCAGCAGTGAGCGGGAGGCCAACACCGGGGAGCTGTTTTTT; CDR3aa: CASSEREANTGELFF
abundance: many; j_gene: TRBJ2-3; d_gene: TRBD2; v_gene: TRBV7-3; CDR3nt: TGTGCCAGCAGCTCCCGCGACCCGACTAGCGGAGGCACAGATACGCAGTATTTT; CDR3aa: CASSSRDPTSGGTDTQYF
abundance: .; j_gene: TRBJ2-7; d_gene: .; v_gene: TRBV6-1; CDR3nt: TGTGCCAGCAGCCCCCTCGGGACGCCTTCCTACGAGCAGTACTTC; CDR3aa: CASSPLGTPSYEQYF
abundance: few; j_gene: TRBJ2-7; d_gene: TRBD2; v_gene: TRBV5-1; CDR3nt: TGCGCCAGCAGCTTGGCAACTAGCGGGAGGACCTACGAGCAGTACTTC; CDR3aa: CASSLATSGRTYEQYF
abundance: many; j_gene: TRBJ1-5; d_gene: .; v_gene: TRBV28; CDR3nt: TGTGCCAGCAGACACCGGGGCAGGGGTAGCAATCAGCCCCAGCATTTT; CDR3aa: CASRHRGRGSNQPQHF
abundance: many; j_gene: TRBJ2-1; d_gene: .; v_gene: TRBV24-1; CDR3nt: TGTGCCACCAGTGATCCGAACTACAATGAGCAGTTCTTC; CDR3aa: CATSDPNYNEQFF
abundance: many; j_gene: TRBJ2-6; d_gene: .; v_gene: TRBV7-2; CDR3nt: TGTGCCAGCAGCTTAGCTTCGCGGGCTCCTGGGGCCAACGTCCTGACTTTC; CDR3aa: CASSLASRAPGANVLTF
abundance: many; j_gene: TRBJ1-1; d_gene: TRBD1; v_gene: TRBV20-1; CDR3nt: TGCAGTGCTATCCGACAGGGAGGGACTGAAGCTTTCTTT; CDR3aa: CSAIRQGGTEAFF
abundance: .; j_gene: TRBJ1-3; d_gene: .; v_gene: TRBV7-9; CDR3nt: TGTGCCAGCAGGTTGGGACACCCGAGCTCTGGAAACACCATATATTTT; CDR3aa: CASRLGHPSSGNTIYF
abundance: .; j_gene: TRBJ2-1; d_gene: TRBD1; v_gene: TRBV10-3; CDR3nt: TGTGCCATCAGGCCCGGGACAGCCATGGGTGAGCAGTTCTTC; CDR3aa: CAIRPGTAMGEQFF
abundance: many; j_gene: TRBJ2-1; d_gene: TRBD2; v_gene: TRBV30; CDR3nt: TGTGCCTGGAGTCCCCGACTAGCCGTCAATGAGCAGTTCTTC; CDR3aa: CAWSPRLAVNEQFF
abundance: many; j_gene: TRBJ2-7; d_gene: .; v_gene: TRBV5-1; CDR3nt: TGCGCCAGCAGTACGGGGGGCGGGATCGAGCAGTACTTC; CDR3aa: CASSTGGGIEQYF
abundance: few; j_gene: TRBJ2-5; d_gene: .; v_gene: TRBV5-4; CDR3nt: TGTGCCAGCAGCATTGGACCGGGTCAGGGAGAGACCCAGTACTTC; CDR3aa: CASSIGPGQGETQYF
abundance: few; j_gene: TRBJ2-1; d_gene: .; v_gene: TRBV4-1; CDR3nt: TGCGCCAGCAGCCAAGATTACAGCTTCTTCTTC; CDR3aa: CASSQDYSFFF
abundance: few; j_gene: TRBJ2-6; d_gene: .; v_gene: TRBV6-1; CDR3nt: TGTGCCAGCAGTATCTCTGGGGCCAACGTCCTGACTTTC; CDR3aa: CASSISGANVLTF
abundance: many; j_gene: TRBJ1-1; d_gene: .; v_gene: TRBV5-1; CDR3nt: TGCGCCAGCAGCCTTACCCCCGGGGGGGCTGAAGCTTTCTTT; CDR3aa: CASSLTPGGAEAFF
abundance: .; j_gene: TRBJ2-7; d_gene: TRBD1; v_gene: TRBV5-6; CDR3nt: TGTGCCAGCAGCCGGACCGGGACAGGGGGCCTGTACGAGCAGTACTTC; CDR3aa: CASSRTGTGGLYEQYF
abundance: few; j_gene: TRBJ2-7; d_gene: .; v_gene: TRBV20-1; CDR3nt: TGCAGTGCTAGGGTGCCGGGAGTTAGGTACGAGCAGTACTTC; CDR3aa: CSARVPGVRYEQYF
abundance: .; j_gene: TRBJ1-1; d_gene: .; v_gene: TRBV19; CDR3nt: TGTGCCAGTAATCAGGGATGGACTGAAGCTTTCTTT; CDR3aa: CASNQGWTEAFF
abundance: many; j_gene: TRBJ2-5; d_gene: TRBD1; v_gene: TRBV12-3/TRBV12-4; CDR3nt: TGTGCCAGCAGTTTATACCAGGGGGACCAAGAGACCCAGTACTTC; CDR3aa: CASSLYQGDQETQYF
abundance: .; j_gene: TRBJ1-4; d_gene: TRBD1; v_gene: TRBV19; CDR3nt: TGTGCCAGTCGCGAAGGGACAGCAGATGAAAAACTGTTTTTT; CDR3aa: CASREGTADEKLFF
abundance: many; j_gene: TRBJ2-7; d_gene: .; v_gene: TRBV18; CDR3nt: TGTGCCAGCAGCCCCCCTGGGACGGCCTACGAGCAGTACTTC; CDR3aa: CASSPPGTAYEQYF
abundance: .; j_gene: TRBJ2-2; d_gene: .; v_gene: TRBV28; CDR3nt: TGTGCCAGCAGTTTATTTCTTACGGGACACGGGGAGCTGTTTTTT; CDR3aa: CASSLFLTGHGELFF
abundance: .; j_gene: TRBJ2-1; d_gene: TRBD2; v_gene: TRBV4-1; CDR3nt: TGCGCCAGCAGCCTAGTTTCCGGGACTAGCGGGAGGTCTGCAGATGAGCAGTTCTTC; CDR3aa: CASSLVSGTSGRSADEQFF
abundance: few; j_gene: TRBJ2-1; d_gene: TRBD2; v_gene: TRBV4-1; CDR3nt: TGCGCCAGCAGCCGAAATAGGGCTAGCGGGAGTCGGAACAATGAGCAGTTCTTC; CDR3aa: CASSRNRASGSRNNEQFF
abundance: .; j_gene: TRBJ1-3; d_gene: .; v_gene: TRBV9; CDR3nt: TGTGCCAGCAGCCCCATGGGATCTGGAAACACCATATATTTT; CDR3aa: CASSPMGSGNTIYF
abundance: .; j_gene: TRBJ2-5; d_gene: TRBD2; v_gene: TRBV3-1; CDR3nt: TGTGCCAGCAGCCCTTGGAGGGAGGGGCCAGCAAAAGAGACCCAGTACTTC; CDR3aa: CASSPWREGPAKETQYF
abundance: .; j_gene: TRBJ1-2; d_gene: TRBD1; v_gene: TRBV4-1; CDR3nt: TGCGCCAGCAGCCCGACAGGGGGACTCTATGGCTACACCTTC; CDR3aa: CASSPTGGLYGYTF
abundance: .; j_gene: TRBJ1-5; d_gene: TRBD1; v_gene: TRBV20-1; CDR3nt: TGCAGTGCTAAAGGACAGGGGGCGATGGTGGTTGGTCAGCCCCAGCATTTT; CDR3aa: CSAKGQGAMVVGQPQHF
abundance: .; j_gene: TRBJ2-1; d_gene: TRBD2; v_gene: TRBV5-1; CDR3nt: TGCGCCAGCGGGGGGGGGAGGGCCTACAATGAGCAGTTCTTC; CDR3aa: CASGGGRAYNEQFF
abundance: many; j_gene: TRBJ1-1; d_gene: .; v_gene: TRBV5-6; CDR3nt: TGTGCCAGCAGAACAGGGTCGACTGAAGCTTTCTTT; CDR3aa: CASRTGSTEAFF
abundance: .; j_gene: TRBJ2-1; d_gene: TRBD1; v_gene: TRBV6-5; CDR3nt: TGTGCCAGCAGTTACTTGACAGGGGGTGAGCAGTTCTTC; CDR3aa: CASSYLTGGEQFF
abundance: once; j_gene: TRBJ2-1; d_gene: TRBD2; v_gene: TRBV19; CDR3nt: TGTGCCAGTACCATAGGTCTAGCGGGAGGCAATGAGCAGTTCTTC; CDR3aa: CASTIGLAGGNEQFF
abundance: many; j_gene: TRBJ1-4; d_gene: TRBD1; v_gene: TRBV6-1; CDR3nt: TGTGCCAGCAGTGATGGGACAGTCAATGAAAAACTGTTTTTT; CDR3aa: CASSDGTVNEKLFF
abundance: many; j_gene: TRBJ2-1; d_gene: .; v_gene: TRBV7-9; CDR3nt: TGTGCCAGCATCCCGCCAAACAACCAGGGGTCCAATGAGCAGTTCTTC; CDR3aa: CASIPPNNQGSNEQFF
abundance: .; j_gene: TRBJ2-2; d_gene: TRBD2; v_gene: TRBV2; CDR3nt: TGTGCCAGCAGTGAATTCGGGGGGTCCGGGGAGCTGTTTTTT; CDR3aa: CASSEFGGSGELFF